The entry that follows covers one TCR beta chain sequence. This clone was counted a few times. The antigen this receptor binds is unknown. One junction end disagrees with the germline gene, perhaps due to a read error. The record originates from a study of preoperative IRX-2 immunotherapy in early breast cancer (dated by TCRdb to 2018 to 2020). The method was the immunoSEQ multiplex PCR assay. What TCRdb holds here is the immuneACCESS table cut down to in-frame rearrangements. Part of the clones is not present; checked against another copy, under half of the missing clones reflect an unresolved V gene, and the others are unexplained. The table for this sample lists 30,000 or so clones; 75% to 90% of them were counted only once. 2% to 3% of the sample comes from the top ten. The germline V gene supplies CDR1 MNHGY and CDR2 SAAAGT. The CDR3 runs 14 residues from the cysteine to the phenylalanine. Only CDR3 DNA remains: 42 bases, in frame from the first base.

The treatment or condition label, read with the paper, signifies: preoperative locoregional IRX-2 cytokine immunotherapy. The samples were obtained from a phase Ib study that tested preoperative, locoregional IRX-2 cytokine immunotherapy meant to prime immune responses. The donors were early-stage breast cancer patients who were given IRX-2 prior to surgery. This material consisted of lymph node tissue, taken from a patient treated with IRX-2 immunotherapy. The chain is encoded by TRBV6-8 joined to TRBJ2-1, with 7 junctional bases fitting TRBD2. The source is a human donor with breast cancer. The CDR3 protein sequence reads: CASSDSGGDNEQFF. The DNA reads as follows: TGTGCCAGCAGTGACTCGGGGGGTGACAATGAGCAGTTCTTC.